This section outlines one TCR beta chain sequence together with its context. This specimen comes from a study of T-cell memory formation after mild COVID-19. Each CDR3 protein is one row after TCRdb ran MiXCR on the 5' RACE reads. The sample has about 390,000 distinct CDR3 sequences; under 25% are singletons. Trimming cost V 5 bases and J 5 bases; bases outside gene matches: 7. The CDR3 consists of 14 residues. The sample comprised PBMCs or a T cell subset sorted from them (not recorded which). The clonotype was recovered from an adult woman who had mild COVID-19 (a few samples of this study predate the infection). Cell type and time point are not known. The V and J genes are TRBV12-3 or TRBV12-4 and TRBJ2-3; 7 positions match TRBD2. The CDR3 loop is CASSIGGGGDTQYF. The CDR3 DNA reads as TGTGCCAGCAGTATAGGTGGGGGGGGAGATACGCAGTATTTT.